These 8 T cell receptor beta chains came from one sample sequenced in a study of lymphopenia after photon versus proton radiotherapy. Method: immunoSEQ multiplex PCR; TCRdb's copy keeps in-frame clones and lacks some. The table lists roughly 42,000 clones, less than 90% of them singletons, with about 2.2% in the top ten. The sequencing here drew on peripheral blood, taken from a patient treated with photon-based radiotherapy. These receptors were collected from a man in his forties with gastric cancer.

The chain combines TRBV19 with TRBJ2-3, with a possible D match to TRBD2 (5 bases). Deletions cut 6 bases from V and 4 bases from J, with 11 bases between. CDR3 length: 13 residues. Per the germline V gene, CDR1 is LNHDA and CDR2 is SQIVND (reference sequence). CDR3 sequence: CASREGNADTQYF. In nucleotides, the CDR3 is TGTGCCAGTAGAGAGGGAAATGCAGATACGCAGTATTTT.

This CDR3 reads CASSLTYGGGTEAFF. The DNA for the CDR3 is TGCGCCAGCAGCCTCACGTACGGGGGGGGGACTGAAGCTTTCTTT. The chain couples TRBV4-1 to TRBJ1-1, with D tentatively TRBD1 (5 bases). The CDR3 sequence is 15 residues long. Looked up from germline, CDR1 is MGHRA and CDR2 is YSYEKL. V lost 4 bases and J lost 5, with 17 bases in between.

The chain combines TRBV7-2 with TRBJ2-7, with D unclear. The CDR3 totals 14 residues. The germline V gene encodes CDR1 SGHTA and CDR2 FQGNSA. Trimming removed 2 bases from V and 4 bases from J, with 12 bases in between. In DNA form, the CDR3 reads TGTGCCAGCAGCTTAAATGTAGCTTTGTACGAGCAGTACTTC. It yields the protein CASSLNVALYEQYF.

A single count supports this clone. The chain combines TRBV6-5 with TRBJ2-4, with D perhaps TRBD1 (6 bases). V was pared by 6 bases and J by 9 bases, with 15 bases between. The CDR3 spans 13 residues. Germline V CDR1 and CDR2: MNHEY, SVGAGI. CDR3 region: CASRSEGVGIQYF. CDR3 sequence (DNA): TGTGCCAGCAGATCCGAGGGGGTGGGCATTCAGTACTTC.

This clone was counted a few times. This chain links TRBV7-2 with TRBJ2-1; 7 positions agree with TRBD2. The CDR3 spans 14 residues. CDR1 and CDR2 from the germline V gene are SGHTA and FQGNSA. V lost 5 bases, J lost 7 bases, and 8 bases stayed unmatched. CDR3 DNA sequence: TGTGCCAGCAGCCCAGGACTAGAATTGAATGAGCAGTTCTTC. Translating gives CASSPGLELNEQFF. Full variable domain (remainder filled in from reference TRBV7-2 and TRBJ2-1): GAGVSQSPSNKVTEKGKDVELRCDPISGHTALYWYRQSLGQGLEFLIYFQGNSAPDKSGLPSDRFSAERTGGSVSTLTIQRTQQEDSAVYLCASSPGLELNEQFFGPGTRLTVL.

The chain combines TRBV5-8 with TRBJ2-1; TRBD1 or TRBD2 may be the D gene (5 bases each). V dropped 3 bases and J dropped 4 bases, with 20 bases sitting between them. Germline CDR1 reads SGHTS; CDR2 reads YDEGEE. This CDR3 has 17 residues. CDR3 bases: TGTGCCAGCAGCTCGGAGGCAGACAGATATAGTTACAATGAGCAGTTCTTC. It yields the protein CASSSEADRYSYNEQFF.

The gene calls are TRBV6-5 and TRBJ2-6, with a tentative D call TRBD2 (5 bases). This CDR3 is built from 15 residues. V was trimmed by 8 bases and J by 4 bases, leaving 15 bases between them. CDR1 is MNHEY and CDR2 is SVGAGI in the germline V gene. CDR3 nucleotide sequence: TGTGCCAGCCGCGGGCCGGCTCAGGGGGCCAACGTCCTGACTTTC. This codes for CASRGPAQGANVLTF.

This sequence joins TRBV18 and TRBJ2-5; 7 bases align to TRBD1. Looked up from germline, CDR1 is KGHSH and CDR2 is LQKENI. The trim removed 4 bases at V and 5 bases at J, leaving 13 bases unmatched. The CDR3 contains 16 residues. The CDR3 nucleotides read TGTGCCAGCTCACTAAGGGACAGACACCTCACCGAGACCCAGTACTTC. Translating gives CASSLRDRHLTETQYF.